This TCR beta chain was sequenced during a study of shared clonotypes between healthy human individuals. The V segment lost 2 bases and the J segment 2 bases; nucleotides outside the gene matches: 10. This CDR3 region has 17 residues. The germline V gene encodes CDR1 SGHTA and CDR2 FQGNSA. It was at deep level that the assay was run. Roughly 0.3 ug DNA, roughly 30,000 T cell genomes, went into unsorted PBMC replicate PCRs. The assay was immunoSEQ multiplex PCR, and TCRdb's table has in-frame clones only and misses some. In the table there are 450,000 to 500,000 clones, approximately 80% of which are singletons. This clone was counted once.

Sequences were obtained from PBMCs. The chain combines TRBV7-2 with TRBJ2-7; 9 bases line up with TRBD2. This clonotype originated in a woman aged 40 to 50 in good health. Some clones in this sample may be carry-over from other donors' samples. CDR3 region: CASSLNRREGCTYEQYF. The CDR3 DNA is TGTGCCAGCAGCTTAAATCGGCGGGAGGGATGCACCTACGAGCAGTACTTC.